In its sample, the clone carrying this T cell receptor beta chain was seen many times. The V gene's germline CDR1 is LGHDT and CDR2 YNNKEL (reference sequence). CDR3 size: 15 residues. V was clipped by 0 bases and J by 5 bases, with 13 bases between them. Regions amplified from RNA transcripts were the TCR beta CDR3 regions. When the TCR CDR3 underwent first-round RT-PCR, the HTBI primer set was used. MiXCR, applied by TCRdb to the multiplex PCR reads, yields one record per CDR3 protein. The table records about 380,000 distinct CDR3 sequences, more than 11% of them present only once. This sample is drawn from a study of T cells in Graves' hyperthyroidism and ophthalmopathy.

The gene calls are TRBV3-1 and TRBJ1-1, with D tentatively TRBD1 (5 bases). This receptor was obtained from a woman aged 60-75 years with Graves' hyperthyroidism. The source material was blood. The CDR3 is CASSQEPGLGTEAFF. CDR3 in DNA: TGTGCCAGCAGCCAAGAACCAGGGCTGGGGACTGAAGCTTTCTTT. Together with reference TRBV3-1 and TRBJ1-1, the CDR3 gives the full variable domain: DTAVSQTPKYLVTQMGNDKSIKCEQNLGHDTMYWYKQDSKKFLKIMFSYNNKELIINETVPNRFSPKSPDKAHLNLHINSLELGDSAVYFCASSQEPGLGTEAFFGQGTRLTVV.